These T cell receptor beta chains were read from a single sample in a study of T cell changes during pregnancy in multiple sclerosis. The method was immunoSEQ multiplex PCR; TCRdb's version includes in-frame clones alone and lacks a portion of them. The table includes 70,000 or so clones, around 90% detected once. The material was CD4+ T cells from peripheral blood mononuclear cells, obtained after pregnancy. The receptors were sampled from a female donor with multiple sclerosis, enrolled in a pregnancy study. Each CDR3 is given with its conserved first and last residue. Fields, in order: clone size, D gene, V gene, J gene, CDR3 protein, CDR3 DNA. A D gene is named only where the DNA matches it firmly. The size entry is marked missing in some rows and otherwise reads once, few, many or a size class.

abundance: .
d_gene: TRBD1
v_gene: TRBV18
j_gene: TRBJ1-1
CDR3aa: CASSRQGGDTEAFF
CDR3nt: TGTGCCAGCTCTCGACAGGGTGGGGACACTGAAGCTTTCTTT

abundance: .
d_gene: TRBD1
v_gene: TRBV30
j_gene: TRBJ2-7
CDR3aa: CAWSGSTGGYEQYF
CDR3nt: TGTGCCTGGAGTGGATCAACAGGGGGCTACGAGCAGTACTTC

abundance: .
d_gene: TRBD1
v_gene: TRBV9
j_gene: TRBJ1-5
CDR3aa: CASSGQGLNQPQHF
CDR3nt: TGTGCCAGCAGCGGACAGGGCCTCAATCAGCCCCAGCATTTT

abundance: .
d_gene: TRBD2
v_gene: TRBV5-1
j_gene: TRBJ2-5
CDR3aa: CASSGTSGGQETQYF
CDR3nt: TGCGCCAGCAGCGGGACTAGCGGGGGTCAAGAGACCCAGTACTTC

abundance: .
d_gene: .
v_gene: TRBV5-5
j_gene: TRBJ1-1
CDR3aa: CASSSRDKNTEAFF
CDR3nt: TGTGCCAGCAGCTCCCGGGACAAGAACACTGAAGCTTTCTTT

abundance: .
d_gene: .
v_gene: TRBV4-2
j_gene: TRBJ2-7
CDR3aa: CASSLYKGVSYEQYF
CDR3nt: TGTGCCAGCAGTCTCTACAAAGGAGTTTCCTACGAGCAGTACTTC

abundance: .
d_gene: .
v_gene: TRBV5-8
j_gene: TRBJ1-6
CDR3aa: CASSLRGGNNSPLHF
CDR3nt: TGTGCCAGCAGCTTGAGGGGGGGCAATAATTCACCCCTCCACTTT

abundance: .
d_gene: .
v_gene: TRBV30
j_gene: TRBJ1-6
CDR3aa: CAWSEQNNSPLHF
CDR3nt: TGTGCCTGGAGTGAACAGAACAATTCACCCCTCCACTTT

abundance: .
d_gene: TRBD1
v_gene: TRBV19
j_gene: TRBJ1-5
CDR3aa: CATESNRGLSNQPQHF
CDR3nt: TGTGCCACCGAAAGTAACAGGGGGCTGAGCAATCAGCCCCAGCATTTT

abundance: .
d_gene: .
v_gene: TRBV5-1
j_gene: TRBJ1-4
CDR3aa: CASSLQGWGEKLFF
CDR3nt: TGCGCCAGCAGCTTGCAGGGTTGGGGTGAAAAACTGTTTTTT

abundance: once
d_gene: .
v_gene: TRBV27
j_gene: TRBJ2-2
CDR3aa: CASSSGVGGELFF
CDR3nt: TGTGCCAGCAGTTCAGGGGTTGGCGGGGAGCTGTTTTTT

abundance: .
d_gene: .
v_gene: TRBV5-1
j_gene: TRBJ1-5
CDR3aa: CASSLEGDRPQHF
CDR3nt: TGCGCCAGCAGCTTGGAAGGGGATAGGCCCCAGCATTTT

abundance: .
d_gene: .
v_gene: TRBV2
j_gene: TRBJ2-7
CDR3aa: CASSEQTTGSYEQYF
CDR3nt: TGTGCCAGCAGTGAACAAACGACGGGATCATACGAGCAGTACTTC

abundance: .
d_gene: TRBD1
v_gene: TRBV5-1
j_gene: TRBJ2-2
CDR3aa: CASSLRGQTGELFF
CDR3nt: TGCGCCAGCAGCTTGAGGGGGCAAACCGGGGAGCTGTTTTTT

abundance: .
d_gene: .
v_gene: TRBV5-6
j_gene: TRBJ1-1
CDR3aa: CASSQDTDRATEAFF
CDR3nt: TGTGCCAGCAGCCAGGACACGGACCGGGCCACTGAAGCTTTCTTT

abundance: once
d_gene: .
v_gene: TRBV9
j_gene: TRBJ2-7
CDR3aa: CASSPRGSSYEQYF
CDR3nt: TGTGCCAGCAGCCCAAGAGGCAGCTCCTACGAGCAGTACTTC

abundance: .
d_gene: .
v_gene: TRBV5-4
j_gene: TRBJ2-7
CDR3aa: CASSSGRGGLDEQYF
CDR3nt: TGTGCCAGCAGCTCTGGGAGGGGGGGCCTAGACGAGCAGTACTTC

abundance: .
d_gene: TRBD2
v_gene: TRBV5-1
j_gene: TRBJ2-1
CDR3aa: CASSFELAGGGMYNEQFF
CDR3nt: TGCGCCAGCAGCTTTGAACTAGCGGGAGGCGGGATGTACAATGAGCAGTTCTTC

abundance: .
d_gene: .
v_gene: TRBV5-6
j_gene: TRBJ2-7
CDR3aa: CASSLAVTGRRADF
CDR3nt: TGTGCCAGCAGCTTGGCTGTGACAGGACGACGGGCGGACTTC

abundance: .
d_gene: TRBD1
v_gene: TRBV27
j_gene: TRBJ1-5
CDR3aa: CASSFRQGAGTNQPQHF
CDR3nt: TGTGCCAGCAGTTTTAGACAGGGGGCCGGTACCAATCAGCCCCAGCATTTT

abundance: once
d_gene: .
v_gene: TRBV7-8
j_gene: TRBJ2-7
CDR3aa: CASSSMPSRVYEQYF
CDR3nt: TGTGCCAGCAGCTCGATGCCCAGCAGGGTCTACGAGCAGTACTTC

abundance: .
d_gene: TRBD2
v_gene: TRBV30
j_gene: TRBJ2-7
CDR3aa: CAWRVGGAYEQYF
CDR3nt: TGTGCCTGGAGGGTGGGGGGGGCCTACGAGCAGTACTTC

abundance: .
d_gene: .
v_gene: TRBV19
j_gene: TRBJ1-5
CDR3aa: CASSIEPRDQPQHF
CDR3nt: TGTGCCAGTAGTATAGAACCCAGGGATCAGCCCCAGCATTTT